This TCR beta chain was identified in a study of T cells in Graves' hyperthyroidism and ophthalmopathy. Diagnosis rested on symptoms, serum thyroxine and TRAb, thyroid ultrasound, and orbital computed tomography. Authors of the study amplified TCR beta CDR3 regions from RNA transcripts. Initially, a first-round RT-PCR of the TCR CDR3 employed the HTBI primer set. TCRdb re-called the multiplex PCR reads with MiXCR, one entry per CDR3 protein. The sample lists around 690,000 distinct CDR3 sequences, 15% to 20% occurring once. V was cut by 0 bases and J by 4 bases, with 12 bases left in between. The length of the CDR3 is 15 residues. CDR1 is ENHRY and CDR2 is SYGVKD in the germline V gene.

The clonotype was recovered from a man aged 45-65 years with Graves' hyperthyroidism. The V and J genes are TRBV10-3 and TRBJ1-2; the D gene is possibly TRBD1 (6 bases). Sequencing input: blood. The CDR3 sequence: CAISESITGAYGYTF. CDR3 nucleotide sequence: TGTGCCATCAGTGAGTCGATAACGGGGGCCTATGGCTACACCTTC.